The subject of this entry is one T cell receptor (beta chain). Its target is not known. The data stem from a study of CD8 T cells in Susac syndrome. Study-wide results and caveats: The number of individuals included in the study's TCR sequencing and HLA analysis was acknowledged as relatively small. Clonal expansion was not observed in the Susac syndrome CD4+ T cell repertoires.

An input of roughly 0.5 to 1 ug of RNA was subjected to reverse transcription using random hexamers. Amplification of TCR beta CDR3 spanned 54 Vbeta and 13 Jbeta via immunoSEQ multiplex PCR. Each CDR3 protein is one row after TCRdb ran MiXCR on the immunoSEQ multiplex PCR reads. The data contain 200,000 to 250,000 distinct CDR3 sequences, 85% to 95% of them seen just once; the ten biggest clones take up 0.15% to 0.2%. In blood CD8+ and CD4+ T cells, TCR beta underwent sequencing. Looked up from germline, CDR1 is SQVTM and CDR2 is ANQGSEA. This CDR3 comprises 11 residues. The V end lost 2 bases, the J end lost 1 base, and 3 bases lay between the germline ends.

The chain joins TRBV29-1 to TRBJ2-7; no firm D call. The receptor was derived from a human donor with Susac syndrome. The sequencing sample was made of CD4+ T cells from PBMCs. CDR3 nucleotides: TGCAGCGTTGAATCTTCCTACGAGCAGTACTTC. This sequence encodes CSVESSYEQYF.